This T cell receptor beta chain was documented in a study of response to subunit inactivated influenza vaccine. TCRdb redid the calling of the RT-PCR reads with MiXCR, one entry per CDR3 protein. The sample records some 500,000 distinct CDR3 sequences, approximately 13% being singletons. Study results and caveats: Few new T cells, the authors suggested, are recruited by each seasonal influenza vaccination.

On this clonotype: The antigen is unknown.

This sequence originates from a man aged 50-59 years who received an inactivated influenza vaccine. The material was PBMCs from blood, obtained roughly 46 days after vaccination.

This CDR3 reads CASSQFRQSGGYTF. As DNA, the CDR3 is TGTGCCAGCAGCCAATTCCGTCAATCAGGCGGCTACACCTTC. The chain links TRBV12-3 or TRBV12-4 to TRBJ1-2, with D uncertain. Trimming took 6 bases from V and 8 from J, leaving 19 bases between them. This CDR3 contains 14 residues.